This record looks at one TCR beta chain sequence and its context. Its ends do not fully match the called genes, so a read error is possible. The germline gives CDR1 SNHLY, CDR2 FYNNEI. This CDR3 is 14 amino acids long. The record originates from a study of blood T cell repertoires in COVID-19. Study at large: Samples of COVID-19 (acute and convalescent) were obtained from the United States, Italy and Spain. Sample material is recorded as cDNA or gDNA derived from T cells, B-cell-depleted T cells, or PBMCs.

Original processing methods: Nucleated cell number was recorded as an estimate derived from reference gene primer amplification. Clones were sequenced by immunoSEQ multiplex PCR, and TCRdb holds only the in-frame ones, with some missing. That table supplies the V and J calls and clone size; D and trimming were determined from the DNA. Of 6,000 or so clones in the sample, around 83% are singletons; the top ten hold around 13%. Source material: peripheral blood. V and J are TRBV2 and TRBJ1-6; D not certain. This receptor was identified in a human donor with active COVID-19. The donor label of this sample is uncertain. CDR3 DNA: TGTGCCAGCAGAGAAGGTCAATATAATTCACCCCTCCACTTT. Translated: CASREGQYNSPLHF.